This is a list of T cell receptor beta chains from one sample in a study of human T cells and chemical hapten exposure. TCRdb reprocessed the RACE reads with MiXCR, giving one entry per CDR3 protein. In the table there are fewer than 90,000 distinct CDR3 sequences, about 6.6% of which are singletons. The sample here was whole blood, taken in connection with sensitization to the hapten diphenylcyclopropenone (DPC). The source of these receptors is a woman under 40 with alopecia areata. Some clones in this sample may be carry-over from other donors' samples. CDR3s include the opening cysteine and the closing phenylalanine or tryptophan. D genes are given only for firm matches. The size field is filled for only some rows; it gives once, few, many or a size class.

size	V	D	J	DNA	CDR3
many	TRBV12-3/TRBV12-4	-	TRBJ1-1	TGTGCCAGCAGTTATAATTTCGGGAGGACTGCGAACACTGAAGCTTTCTTT	CASSYNFGRTANTEAFF
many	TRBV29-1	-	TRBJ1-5	TGCAGCGTGATGGACACCAATCAGCCCCAGCATTTT	CSVMDTNQPQHF
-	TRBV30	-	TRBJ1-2	TGTGCCTGGAGGGACACTCAGGGGAATCTCAAGTATGGCTACACCTTC	CAWRDTQGNLKYGYTF
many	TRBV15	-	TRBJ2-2	TGTGCCACCAGCAGAGATATCCAGAACACCGGGGAGCTGTTTTTT	CATSRDIQNTGELFF
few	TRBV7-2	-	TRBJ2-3	TGTGCCAGCAGCACCTCCGGACAGAACACAGATACGCAGTATTTT	CASSTSGQNTDTQYF
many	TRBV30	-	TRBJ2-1	TGTGCCTGGAGGGGAAGAGCTAAATCCTACAATGAGCAGTTCTTC	CAWRGRAKSYNEQFF
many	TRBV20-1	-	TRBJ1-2	TGCAGTGCTAGCGCCTTGACGGTCTCTAACTATGGCTACACCTTC	CSASALTVSNYGYTF
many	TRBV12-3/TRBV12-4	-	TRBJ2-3	TGTGCCAGCAGTTCCCCCCGAGATATAGATACGCAGTATTTT	CASSSPRDIDTQYF
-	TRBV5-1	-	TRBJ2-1	TGCGCCAGCCCTCCCGGGACACTCTACAATGAGCAGTTCTTC	CASPPGTLYNEQFF
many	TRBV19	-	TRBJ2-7	TGTGCCAGTAGTCCCGGCCCGGACGAGCAGTACTTC	CASSPGPDEQYF
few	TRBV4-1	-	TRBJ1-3	TGCGCCAGCAGCCAAACGTTTGCCAGCTCTGGAAACACCATATATTTT	CASSQTFASSGNTIYF
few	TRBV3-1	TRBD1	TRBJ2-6	TGTGCCAGCAGCAGGGGACAGGGAGGTGGTCCTGGGGCCAACGTCCTGACTTTC	CASSRGQGGGPGANVLTF
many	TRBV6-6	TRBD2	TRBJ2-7	TGTGCCAGCAGTTACCCTACTACAGCGGGGGTCCCCTACGAGCAGTACTTC	CASSYPTTAGVPYEQYF
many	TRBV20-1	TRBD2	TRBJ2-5	TGCAGTGCCTTTCCTAGCGGGGGGCATCAAGAGACCCAGTACTTC	CSAFPSGGHQETQYF
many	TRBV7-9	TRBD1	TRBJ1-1	TGTGCCAGCAGCTTAGCAGGGGACAGGGTAAGGGTTGAAGCTTTCTTT	CASSLAGDRVRVEAFF
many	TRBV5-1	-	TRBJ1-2	TGCGCCAGCAGCCCCGATGTGGGGCAAAACTATGGCTACACCTTC	CASSPDVGQNYGYTF
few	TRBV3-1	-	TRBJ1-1	TGTGCCAGCAGCCAAGTCGTCGGAATGAACACTGAAGCTTTCTTT	CASSQVVGMNTEAFF
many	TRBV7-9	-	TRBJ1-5	TGTGCCAGCAGCTTATCGGGGGAAAATCAGCCCCAGCATTTT	CASSLSGENQPQHF
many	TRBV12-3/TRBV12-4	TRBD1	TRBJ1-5	TGTGCCAGCAGTATTGGACAGGGTAGTCAGCCCCAGCATTTT	CASSIGQGSQPQHF
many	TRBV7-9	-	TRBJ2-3	TGTGCCAGCAGCCCCCCTGGCGGGCCAAGCACAGATACGCAGTATTTT	CASSPPGGPSTDTQYF
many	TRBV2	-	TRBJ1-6	TGTGCCAGCAAGGTAAACAGTGGAGGATCACCCCTCCACTTT	CASKVNSGGSPLHF
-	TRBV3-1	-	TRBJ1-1	TGTGCCAGCAGCCAGGGCAGTGAAGCTTTCTTT	CASSQGSEAFF
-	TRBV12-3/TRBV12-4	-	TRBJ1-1	TGTGCCAGCAGCCTGCAAGCTGAAGCTTTCTTT	CASSLQAEAFF
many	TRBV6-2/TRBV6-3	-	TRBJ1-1	TGTGCCAGCAGATGGGACGTCAAAAAGGTAGACACTGAAGCTTTCTTT	CASRWDVKKVDTEAFF
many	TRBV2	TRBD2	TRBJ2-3	TGTGCCAGCAGGGCGACTAGCGGGGCCCCCACAGATACGCAGTATTTT	CASRATSGAPTDTQYF
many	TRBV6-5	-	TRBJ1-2	TGTGCCAGCAGTTACTCGCTAGACTATGGCTACACCTTC	CASSYSLDYGYTF